The entry that follows covers one T cell receptor beta chain sequence. The data were obtained in a study of human T cells and chemical hapten exposure. This sample's time point: patch test 1, 2 weeks after DPC sensitization. Sample treatment: therapeutic diphenylcyclopropenone sensitization with weekly scalp DPC. It was unfractionated whole blood from which total RNA was extracted. Via MiXCR, TCRdb re-called the RACE reads, giving one row per CDR3 protein. The sample has over 50,000 distinct CDR3 sequences; 8% to 13% are singletons. This receptor was obtained from a woman between 40 and 55 years old with alopecia areata. Some clones in this sample may be carry-over from other donors' samples. Sample: whole blood, taken in connection with sensitization to the hapten diphenylcyclopropenone (DPC).

The CDR3 is CASSRNLANSGNTIYF. For the CDR3, the DNA is TGTGCCAGCAGTAGGAATCTTGCCAACTCTGGAAACACCATATATTTT. The chain joins TRBV12-3 or TRBV12-4 to TRBJ1-3; the D is unclear. Trimming pared 5 bases from V and 0 bases from J, leaving 14 bases between. The CDR3 runs to 16 residues.